This is a list of T cell receptor beta chains from one sample in a study of cytomegalovirus exposure and HLA in healthy donors. Assay used: immunoSEQ multiplex PCR; TCRdb lists only in-frame clones, some missing. The sample shows 50,000 to 70,000 clones, about 77% of them seen only once. The sample taken for sequencing was PBMCs. The receptors stem from a man under 40 in good health and CMV-seropositive. Both conserved end residues are part of each CDR3. Each record gives: V gene, clone size, CDR3 length, J gene, D gene, CDR3 DNA, CDR3 protein. The D gene is left open where the match is weak. Some rows have no size entry. The others give once, few or many, or a class for an expanded clone.

TRBV7-2	.	14	TRBJ1-6	.	TGTGCCAGCAGCTTAGTGGGGGGGGATTCACCCCTCCACTTT	CASSLVGGDSPLHF
TRBV30	once	17	TRBJ1-2	.	TGTGCCTGGGCATTCTACAGGGCTAGCGGGGTTGGCTATGGCTACACCTTC	CAWAFYRASGVGYGYTF
TRBV19	few	15	TRBJ2-2	TRBD1	TGTGCCAGTAGTAGATACAGGGGGTCCACCGGGGAGCTGTTTTTT	CASSRYRGSTGELFF
TRBV15	once	12	TRBJ2-7	.	TGTGCCACCAGCAATCTTCCCTACGAGCAGTACTTC	CATSNLPYEQYF
TRBV7-2	.	16	TRBJ1-1	.	TGTGCCAGCAGCTTCGTGACCCCGCCCCGGGGGGAAGGAGCTTTCTTT	CASSFVTPPRGEGAFF
TRBV10-3	.	15	TRBJ2-2	.	TGTGCCATCAGTGAGAACAGGAAAAACACCGGGGAGCTGTTTTTT	CAISENRKNTGELFF
TRBV6-5	.	15	TRBJ2-3	TRBD2	TGTGCCAGCAGTTCCACTAGCGGGGGGTCAGATACGCAGTATTTT	CASSSTSGGSDTQYF
TRBV4-3	.	17	TRBJ1-2	TRBD1	TGCGCCAGCAGCCAAGACAGGGGGGACAGGGAGGTGTATGGCTACACCTTC	CASSQDRGDREVYGYTF
TRBV10-3	.	14	TRBJ1-2	.	TGTGCCATCAGTCCGAGGTACAGCGAGGGTGACTACACCTTC	CAISPRYSEGDYTF
TRBV27	.	15	TRBJ2-3	.	TGTGCCAGCAGTACCGACCAGGTCGGCACAGATACGCAGTATTTT	CASSTDQVGTDTQYF
TRBV7-6	.	14	TRBJ2-5	.	TGTGCCAGCAGCTCCCCCGGTAGCAGCGAGACCCAGTACTTC	CASSSPGSSETQYF
TRBV12-5	once	13	TRBJ1-1	.	TGTGCTAGTGGTTTGGACAGGGAGACTGAAGCTTTCTTT	CASGLDRETEAFF
TRBV15	.	20	TRBJ2-3	TRBD2	TGTGCCACCAGCAGGGAGCCTCCCTGGGCTAGCGGGGTGACCACAGATACGCAGTATTTT	CATSREPPWASGVTTDTQYF
TRBV19	.	14	TRBJ1-2	.	TGTGCCAGTAGTATTCCGGCCTCCCGGGGGGGCTACACCTTC	CASSIPASRGGYTF
TRBV6-6	few	14	TRBJ1-1	.	TGTGCCACCCCAAAAATTCAGGGCGGCACTGAAGCTTTCTTT	CATPKIQGGTEAFF
TRBV19	.	13	TRBJ2-7	.	TGTGCCAGTAGTATAAGGGGGGGTTACGAGCAGTACTTC	CASSIRGGYEQYF
TRBV4-2	few	15	TRBJ1-5	.	TGTGCCAGCAGCCAAGATGGGGGGGGCAATCAGCCCCAGCATTTT	CASSQDGGGNQPQHF
TRBV4-2	.	14	TRBJ2-7	TRBD2	TGTGCCAGCAGCCACGGACTAGAGAGTGACGAGCAGTACTTC	CASSHGLESDEQYF
TRBV5-1	.	17	TRBJ2-3	TRBD2	TGCGCCAGCAGCTTCTATTTTAGCGGGGGGGACCCAGATACGCAGTATTTT	CASSFYFSGGDPDTQYF
TRBV19	.	15	TRBJ2-1	.	TGTGCCAGTAGTATTGAGGGCGTCTCCTACAATGAGCAGTTCTTC	CASSIEGVSYNEQFF
TRBV29-1	few	14	TRBJ2-5	TRBD1	TGCAGCGTCGCAGAGTTAGGACAGGGAGAGACCCAGTACTTC	CSVAELGQGETQYF
TRBV30	.	20	TRBJ2-7	TRBD1	TGTGCCTGGAGTCAAAAACCAACGGTGGGACAGGGCCGTCGGCGGTACGAGCAGTACTTC	CAWSQKPTVGQGRRRYEQYF
TRBV5-1	.	14	TRBJ1-5	.	TGCGCCAGCAGCCTGACAGGTGACAATCAGCCCCAGCATTTT	CASSLTGDNQPQHF
TRBV30	.	13	TRBJ2-7	.	TGTGCCTGGAGTTGGAGGCGCTCCTACGAGCAGTACTTC	CAWSWRRSYEQYF
TRBV5-1	few	14	TRBJ1-4	.	TGCGCCAGCAGCTTGGGGAGCAGCGGTGAAAAACTGTTTTTT	CASSLGSSGEKLFF
TRBV5-1	.	16	TRBJ2-5	TRBD2	TGCGCCAGCAACTTGGGACTAGTGAGAGGCCAAGAGACCCAGTACTTC	CASNLGLVRGQETQYF
TRBV27	.	13	TRBJ1-2	.	TGTGCCAGCAGTTACAGGGATAGGAGGGGCTACACCTTC	CASSYRDRRGYTF
TRBV6-5	.	16	TRBJ2-5	TRBD2	TGTGCCAGCAGTTCCTCACTAGCGGGGTCACAAGAGACCCAGTACTTC	CASSSSLAGSQETQYF
TRBV9	.	15	TRBJ2-7	TRBD2	TGTGCCAGCAGCGCGGCCGGCGGGGGGATCGACGAGCAGTACTTC	CASSAAGGGIDEQYF
TRBV4-3	few	16	TRBJ1-4	.	TGCGCCAGCAGCCTCAATCCGACAGGAAGCCATGAAAAACTGTTTTTT	CASSLNPTGSHEKLFF
TRBV5-8	.	14	TRBJ1-1	.	TGTGCCAGCAGCGGGGGCCGTAAGAACACTGAAGCTTTCTTT	CASSGGRKNTEAFF
TRBV4-1	.	16	TRBJ1-5	TRBD1	TGCGCCAGCAGCCAGGGACAGATCCCCGTTGATCAGCCCCAGCATTTT	CASSQGQIPVDQPQHF
TRBV6-1	.	15	TRBJ1-1	TRBD1	TGTGCCAGCAGGAGTTGGACAGGAGCGAACACTGAAGCTTTCTTT	CASRSWTGANTEAFF
TRBV7-2	.	13	TRBJ1-2	.	TGTGCCAGCAGCTTGGACGCGGGCTATGGCTACACCTTC	CASSLDAGYGYTF
TRBV10-3	.	15	TRBJ2-2	.	TGTGCCATCAGTGACCAGGGTCGTCGAACCGGGGAGCTGTTTTTT	CAISDQGRRTGELFF
TRBV18	.	15	TRBJ2-1	.	TGTGCCAGCTCCCCGCAGGGGGGCCTCTACAATGAGCAGTTCTTC	CASSPQGGLYNEQFF
TRBV4-1	few	14	TRBJ2-1	.	TGCGCCAGCAGCCAATCTTCTAGTGGTAATGAGCAGTTCTTC	CASSQSSSGNEQFF
TRBV10-3	.	14	TRBJ2-5	TRBD1	TGTGCCATCAGTGGGACAGGGGCCCGTGAGACCCAGTACTTC	CAISGTGARETQYF
TRBV9	.	15	TRBJ2-5	.	TGTGCCAGCAGCGTCGGGACTCTGTACCAAGAGACCCAGTACTTC	CASSVGTLYQETQYF
TRBV18	.	15	TRBJ1-2	TRBD1	TGTGCCAGCTCACCAACAGGGGGCGAGGATAATGGCTACACCTTC	CASSPTGGEDNGYTF
TRBV4-2	.	15	TRBJ1-2	.	TGTGCCAGCAGCCAAGACCCCGTCGGGACTTATGGCTACACCTTC	CASSQDPVGTYGYTF
TRBV12-1	few	13	TRBJ1-1	.	TGTGCCAGCAGCTTGACAGGGAACACTGAAGCTTTCTTT	CASSLTGNTEAFF
TRBV6-5	.	14	TRBJ1-6	TRBD1	TGTGCCAGTAGGGGGGGGACAGGACGTTCACCCCTCCACTTT	CASRGGTGRSPLHF
TRBV5-1	.	15	TRBJ2-7	TRBD1	TGCGCCAGCAGCGGCGGTTCGACAGGGGCCCCCGAGCAGTACTTC	CASSGGSTGAPEQYF
TRBV28	.	14	TRBJ2-5	.	TGTGCCAGCAGTGGACGACTAGGAAAAGAGACCCAGTACTTC	CASSGRLGKETQYF
TRBV9	.	16	TRBJ2-3	TRBD1	TGTGCCAGCAGCTTCACGACAGGGGGGAGCACAGATACGCAGTATTTT	CASSFTTGGSTDTQYF
TRBV7-8	.	15	TRBJ2-2	TRBD2	TGTGCCAGCAGAGCCCGGGGGGGGAACACCGGGGAGCTGTTTTTT	CASRARGGNTGELFF
TRBV5-1	.	12	TRBJ2-7	.	TGCGCCAGCAGCCCTGGCCAGGGCGAGCAGTACTTC	CASSPGQGEQYF
TRBV5-1	.	14	TRBJ2-3	.	TGCGCCAGCAGCCCGGACAGCCCCACAGATACGCAGTATTTT	CASSPDSPTDTQYF
TRBV7-9	.	15	TRBJ2-7	TRBD1	TGTGCCAGCAGCTCCGAAGGGACAGGCGCGGGGGAGCAGTACTTC	CASSSEGTGAGEQYF
TRBV27	.	12	TRBJ1-1	TRBD1	TGTGCCAGCGCCCAGGGGGGCACTGAAGCTTTCTTT	CASAQGGTEAFF
TRBV7-9	.	17	TRBJ2-1	TRBD2	TGTGCCAGCAGACCGCCGGCGGGGACTAGCGGTAGGAATGAGCAGTTCTTC	CASRPPAGTSGRNEQFF
TRBV29-1	.	13	TRBJ2-1	.	TGCAGCGTTACGGGTCGCTACTACAATGAGCAGTTCTTC	CSVTGRYYNEQFF
TRBV5-6	.	15	TRBJ1-4	.	TGTGCCAGCAGCTTATCGGGACACCAAAATGAAAAACTGTTTTTT	CASSLSGHQNEKLFF
TRBV9	.	15	TRBJ2-3	.	TGTGCCAGCAGCACAAGCGCGATTGGCACAGATACGCAGTATTTT	CASSTSAIGTDTQYF
TRBV7-3	.	13	TRBJ2-2	TRBD2	TGTGCCAGCCGGGGGGTAGGCACCGGGGAGCTGTTTTTT	CASRGVGTGELFF
TRBV10-3	.	14	TRBJ2-5	TRBD1	TGTGCCATCAGTGAAGGGACAGGGCTTGAGACCCAGTACTTC	CAISEGTGLETQYF
TRBV6-6	few	16	TRBJ1-4	.	TGTGCCAGCAGTTACACTTCGGGAGGAAAGGATGAAAAACTGTTTTTT	CASSYTSGGKDEKLFF
TRBV4-2	.	12	TRBJ1-1	.	TGTGCCAGCAGCCAAGAAGGGGCTGAAGCTTTCTTT	CASSQEGAEAFF